This passage covers 26 T cell receptor beta chains from one sample sequenced in a study of T cells after yellow fever vaccination. TCRdb reprocessed the 5' RACE reads with MiXCR, giving one entry per CDR3 protein. In the table there are about 110,000 distinct CDR3 sequences, 8.4% of which are singletons. Sequenced material: CD8+ T cells sorted from PBMCs, taken 45 days after the yellow fever booster vaccination. The receptors stem from a man aged 25 to 40 who received the YFV17D yellow fever vaccine.

The chain couples TRBV29-1 to TRBJ2-2; possibly TRBD2 for D (5 bases). The CDR3 contains 14 residues. V was trimmed by 7 bases and J by 1 base, leaving 13 bases between them. Germline V gene data show CDR1 as SQVTM and CDR2 as ANQGSEA. The CDR3 protein is CSGLYGLNTGELFF. In nucleotides, the CDR3 is TGCAGCGGGCTATATGGACTGAACACCGGGGAGCTGTTTTTT.

This clonotype was observed at least ten times. The chain joins TRBV7-6 to TRBJ2-1; D gene uncertain. The CDR3 consists of 13 residues. Trimming left V 5 bases short and J 3 bases short, with 8 bases between. Germline values: CDR1 SGHVS, CDR2 FNYEAQ. DNA of the CDR3: TGTGCCAGCAGCCCTGGGAACTACAATGAGCAGTTCTTC. This translates into CASSPGNYNEQFF.

This clonotype was detected a few times. The gene calls are TRBV7-8 and TRBJ1-5; a possible D gene is TRBD1 (5 bases). This CDR3 region has 16 residues. V was cut by 1 base and J by 0 bases, with 10 bases left in between. Germline V gene lookup returns CDR1 SGHVS and CDR2 FQNEAQ. This CDR3 is CASSLVGRDSNQPQHF. The DNA of the CDR3 is TGTGCCAGCAGCTTAGTGGGACGTGATAGCAATCAGCCCCAGCATTTT.

This clonotype appeared many times. This chain uses TRBV6-1 with TRBJ2-7; either TRBD1 or TRBD2 may fit D (6 bases each). Germline V gives CDR1 MNHNS, CDR2 SASEGT. V lost 6 bases, J lost 3 bases, and 21 bases lay in between. The CDR3 spans 16 residues. The CDR3 protein is CASSRARRGDVYEQYF. The CDR3 bases are TGTGCCAGCAGCCGCGCTCGGAGGGGGGACGTCTACGAGCAGTACTTC.

This clonotype was detected ten times or more. This CDR3 reads CSVEDPRLHDPSETQYF. The CDR3 coding sequence is TGCAGCGTTGAAGATCCTCGACTTCACGACCCCTCGGAGACCCAGTACTTC. The gene calls are TRBV29-1 and TRBJ2-5; D gene unclear. V was cut by 0 bases and J by 5 bases, with 22 bases left in between. The CDR3 has 17 residues. CDR1 SQVTM and CDR2 ANQGSEA come from the germline V gene.

This clonotype appeared many times. V and J are TRBV15 and TRBJ2-1; 7 bases match TRBD2. J lost 6 bases, V lost 8 bases, and 10 bases had no gene match. Germline V lookup: CDR1 LNHNV, CDR2 YYDKDF (reference sequence). The CDR3 is 14 amino acids. For the CDR3, the DNA is TGTGCCACCCCCCGGGCTAGCGGATCCAATGAGCAGTTCTTC. Translated: CATPRASGSNEQFF.

This clonotype has ten or more counts. The chain uses TRBV7-2 and TRBJ1-1; D is uncertain. Trimming took off 5 bases at V and 2 bases at J, with 9 bases between the two ends. Germline lookup yields CDR1 SGHTA and CDR2 FQGNSA. This CDR3 region has 13 residues. CDR3 loop: CASSTDGNTEAFF. Written as DNA, the CDR3 is TGTGCCAGCAGCACCGACGGTAACACTGAAGCTTTCTTT.

This clonotype was picked up a small number of times. J is TRBJ2-7 and V is TRBV12-3 or TRBV12-4; TRBD2 aligns across 8 bases. CDR3 size: 14 residues. V lost 6 bases, J lost 1 base, and 5 bases stayed unmatched. DNA of the CDR3: TGTGCCAGCAGCCTACTAGCGGATTCCTACGAGCAGTACTTC. Translating it yields CASSLLADSYEQYF.

This clonotype was counted between two and nine times. The J gene is TRBJ1-3, the V gene TRBV24-1; tentative D call: TRBD1 (6 bases). V was shortened by 2 bases and J by 4 bases, with 11 bases between the two germline ends. The CDR3 totals 15 residues. The germline gives CDR1 KGHDR, CDR2 SFDVKD. The CDR3 spells CATSDSQGTGNTIYF. In DNA, the CDR3 is TGTGCCACCAGTGATTCACAGGGTACAGGAAACACCATATATTTT.

This clonotype showed up many times. This sequence joins TRBV29-1 and TRBJ2-5; the D is unclear. Germline CDR1 SQVTM, CDR2 ANQGSEA. V was cut by 0 bases and J by 3 bases, with 5 bases left in between. This CDR3 comprises 12 residues. The CDR3 sequence: CSVEDLKETQYF. Written as DNA, the CDR3 is TGCAGCGTTGAAGATTTGAAAGAGACCCAGTACTTC.

At least ten counts were recorded for this clonotype. The V and J genes are TRBV4-1 and TRBJ2-1, with TRBD2 identical over 14 bases. J gave up 8 bases and V 6 bases, and 9 bases lay outside the gene matches. This CDR3 contains 16 residues. Germline V gene sequence: CDR1 MGHRA, CDR2 YSYEKL. Here the CDR3 reads CASSLGGTSGSYEQFF. CDR3 sequence (DNA): TGCGCCAGCAGTCTAGGGGGGACTAGCGGGAGTTATGAGCAGTTCTTC.

The chain recombines TRBV6-1 with TRBJ2-3, with a possible D match to TRBD2 (6 bases). The length of the CDR3 is 14 residues. The ends were cut back, 10 bases at V and 2 bases at J, with 16 bases in the middle. The germline V gene encodes CDR1 MNHNS and CDR2 SASEGT. DNA of the CDR3: TGTGCCACCCTGGCCAGGGAGGTCACAGATACGCAGTATTTT. Residues: CATLAREVTDTQYF.

This clonotype was seen many times. The gene calls are TRBV9 and TRBJ2-7; unclear D gene. CDR1 is SGDLS and CDR2 is YYNGEE in the germline V gene. V lost 6 bases, J lost 0 bases, and 13 bases lay in between. The CDR3 spans 14 residues. The CDR3 here is CASTSGVSSYEQYF. CDR3 sequence (DNA): TGTGCCAGCACCTCGGGCGTTAGCTCCTACGAGCAGTACTTC.

This clonotype was counted many times. The chain recombines TRBV7-2 with TRBJ2-1; 13 bases are a match to TRBD2. The CDR3 extends over 17 amino acids. CDR1 SGHTA and CDR2 FQGNSA come from the germline V gene. The J segment lost 9 bases and the V segment lost 4 bases, leaving 12 bases of the junction unmatched. The CDR3 here is CASSSDGGTSGIFEQFF. The CDR3 nucleotides read TGTGCCAGCAGCTCGGACGGGGGGACTAGCGGGATTTTTGAGCAGTTCTTC.

This clonotype was recorded at least ten times. The CDR3 loop is CASSISVNEQFF. The DNA for the CDR3 is TGTGCCAGCAGCATTAGTGTCAATGAGCAGTTCTTC. The chain recombines TRBV7-8 with TRBJ2-1; D gene ambiguous. CDR1 is SGHVS and CDR2 is FQNEAQ in the germline V gene. The CDR3 spans 12 residues. V lost 5 bases, J lost 6 bases, and 8 bases lay in between.

The rearrangement uses TRBV6-2 or TRBV6-3 and TRBJ2-2, with 9 bases that match TRBD1. Germline CDR1 and CDR2: MNHEY and SVGEGT. This CDR3 comprises 17 residues. V lost 2 bases to trimming and J lost 0 bases; unmatched junction nucleotides: 4. The CDR3 loop is CASSYGTGFANTGELFF. CDR3 coding DNA: TGTGCCAGCAGTTACGGGACAGGGTTCGCGAACACCGGGGAGCTGTTTTTT.

Many counts were recorded for this clonotype. This chain links TRBV7-9 with TRBJ2-1, with D unresolved. The V gene lost 1 base and the J gene lost 8 bases, with 6 bases spanning the gap. This CDR3 contains 12 residues. The germline gives CDR1 SEHNR, CDR2 FQNEAQ (reference sequence). CDR3 bases: TGTGCCAGCAGCTTAGAACGCCATGAGCAGTTCTTC. Residues: CASSLERHEQFF.

Comment on this clonotype: A junction end diverges from the germline sequence, so it may reflect a read error. The chain joins TRBV27 to TRBJ2-1; the match to TRBD2 covers 11 bases. The V gene's germline CDR1 is MNHEY and CDR2 SMNVEV (reference sequence). The CDR3 runs 15 residues. The CDR3 nucleotides are TGTCCCAGCAGTTTAAGACTAGCGGGATACAATGAGCAGTTCTTC. Translation: CPSSLRLAGYNEQFF.

This clonotype was found many times. The genes are TRBV20-1 and TRBJ2-7; perhaps TRBD1 as D (6 bases). The CDR3 consists of 17 residues. Trimming removed 0 bases from V and 4 bases from J, with 22 bases in between. Germline V gene lookup returns CDR1 DFQATT and CDR2 SNEGSKA (reference sequence). CDR3 amino acids: CSARDAYSLARGYEQYF. In DNA, the CDR3 is TGCAGTGCTAGAGATGCCTACTCCTTAGCCAGGGGATACGAGCAGTACTTC.

This clonotype was found many times. The chain has TRBV27 and TRBJ2-7; a weak D match, TRBD1 (6 bases). The CDR3 is made up of 13 amino acids. The germline gives CDR1 MNHEY, CDR2 SMNVEV (reference sequence). V lost 1 base and J 3 bases, leaving 7 bases between the germline ends. The CDR3 loop reads CASSLLGHYEQYF. The CDR3 bases are TGTGCCAGCAGTTTATTGGGACACTACGAGCAGTACTTC.

There are a few counts of this clonotype. J is TRBJ2-7 and V is TRBV2; D unresolved. CDR3 length: 14 residues. Between the trimmed V and J ends, which lost 3 bases and 5 bases, there was a span of 14 bases. Germline CDR1 and CDR2: SNHLY and FYNNEI. The CDR3, as DNA: TGTGCCAGCAGTGAGAGCCCGCTCGCTAACGAGCAGTACTTC. Protein: CASSESPLANEQYF.

This clonotype was recorded many times. The chain combines TRBV7-9 with TRBJ2-7; the D call may be TRBD1 or TRBD2 (5 bases each). CDR1 and CDR2 (germline): SEHNR, FQNEAQ (reference sequence). V lost 5 bases to trimming and J lost 3 bases, with 17 bases between them. The CDR3 sequence is 15 residues long. The chain's CDR3 is CASSPFGTEVYEQYF. DNA for the CDR3: TGTGCCAGCAGCCCGTTTGGGACGGAGGTCTACGAGCAGTACTTC. Complete variable domain (other parts from reference TRBV7-9 and TRBJ2-7): DTGVSQNPRHKITKRGQNVTFRCDPISEHNRLYWYRQTLGQGPEFLTYFQNEAQLEKSRLLSDRFSAERPKGSFSTLEIQRTEQGDSAMYLCASSPFGTEVYEQYFGPGTRLTVT.

This clonotype was recorded many times. V usage is TRBV7-9 and J usage is TRBJ1-1; D might be TRBD1 (5 bases). Germline CDR1 and CDR2: SEHNR and FQNEAQ (reference sequence). V gave up 3 bases and J gave up 4 bases, with 9 bases separating them. This CDR3 is 13 amino acids long. The CDR3 loop reads CASSFQGTTEAFF. CDR3 nucleotide sequence: TGTGCCAGCAGCTTCCAAGGGACCACTGAAGCTTTCTTT.

Ten or more counts support this clonotype. The J gene is TRBJ2-3, the V gene TRBV4-1; D gene unclear. The germline V and J ends were trimmed by 0 bases and 3 bases, with 1 base remaining between them. Looked up from germline, CDR1 is MGHRA and CDR2 is YSYEKL. The CDR3 covers 12 residues. The CDR3 nucleotides are TGCGCCAGCAGCCAAGAGACAGATACGCAGTATTTT. Protein product: CASSQETDTQYF.

In its sample, this clonotype was seen many times. The V call is TRBV7-8, the J call TRBJ2-7; 7 positions match TRBD1. In germline, CDR1 is SGHVS, CDR2 FQNEAQ. V gave up 4 bases and J gave up 4 bases; unmatched junction bases: 13. The CDR3 totals 16 residues. As DNA, the CDR3 is TGTGCCAGCAGCTACAGGGGAAGTAACCCAATTTACGAGCAGTACTTC. Translation: CASSYRGSNPIYEQYF.

This clonotype was recorded a few times. The chain is built from TRBV18 and TRBJ2-2; D unclear. The CDR3 runs to 14 residues. Germline assignment: CDR1 KGHSH and CDR2 LQKENI. Trimming cost V 6 bases and J 0 bases, with 8 bases left between them. CDR3 sequence reads: CASSLYANTGELFF. Written as DNA, the CDR3 is TGTGCCAGCTCCCTCTACGCGAACACCGGGGAGCTGTTTTTT.